Listed below are T cell receptor beta chains from one sample, sequenced in a study of regulatory T cells in long-lasting Graves disease. MiXCR was run by TCRdb on the multiplex PCR reads, yielding one entry per CDR3 protein. This sample yields under 450,000 distinct CDR3 sequences, of which about a quarter are seen a single time; approximately 28% belongs to the top ten. This sample comprised peripheral blood mononuclear cells (PBMCs), obtained when the disease was refractory, from a patient treated with antithyroid drugs. All receptors come from a female donor with Graves disease. The CDR3 runs from the conserved cysteine through the conserved F or W.

V,J,CDR3
TRBV3-1,TRBJ2-6,CASSQPPGTGANVLTF
TRBV11-3,TRBJ1-4,CASSLSRSSTNEKLFF
TRBV28,TRBJ2-2,CASSLARSGGPGELFF
TRBV12-3/TRBV12-4,TRBJ2-5,CASSLAMTGVQETQYF
TRBV11-2,TRBJ1-3,CASSPGQHSGNTIYF
TRBV20-1,TRBJ2-7,CSAPREVTTYEQYF
TRBV2,TRBJ1-1,CASSKGSNTEAFF
TRBV30,TRBJ2-5,CAWKREETQYF
TRBV7-9,TRBJ1-2,CASNSGGQGLNGYTF
TRBV3-2,TRBJ2-4,CASSQDPQTSGSYLAKNIQYF
TRBV24-1,TRBJ1-5,CATSDPTGGGDQPQHF
TRBV28,TRBJ1-6,CASSLLPRQGVRSPLHF
TRBV20-1,TRBJ2-7,CSARDGQGTYEQYF
TRBV12-3/TRBV12-4,TRBJ1-1,CASSFELGPGNTEAFF